The clone carrying this T cell receptor beta chain was detected only once. V was clipped by 1 base and J by 4 bases; unmatched bases: 3. The length of the CDR3 is 16 residues. Germline CDR1 SGHDN, CDR2 FVKESK. This sample is drawn from a study of blood T cell repertoires in COVID-19. TCRdb's table, derived via immunoSEQ multiplex PCR, lists solely in-frame clones and lacks some. The table records over 85,000 clones, 80% to 95% of them present only once. The sequence derives from a woman in her 50s with COVID-19, enrolled during active disease. This rearrangement joins TRBV14 to TRBJ2-5; 13 nucleotides agree with TRBD2. Sequencing was performed on peripheral blood. The CDR3 loop is CASSQGGLAGAETQYF. Written as DNA, the CDR3 is TGTGCCAGCAGCCAAGGCGGACTAGCGGGGGCAGAGACCCAGTACTTC.